Sequencing of this T cell receptor (beta chain) was carried out in a study of blood T cells in healthy people across ages. Regarding this clonotype: No antigen is known for it.

The length of the CDR3 is 13 residues. V lost 1 base, J lost 6 bases, and 10 bases lay in between. Germline V gives CDR1 GTSNPN, CDR2 SVGIG (reference sequence). Sample-barcoded 5' priming and a J-beta primer mix drove a second PCR of 7 to 11 cycles. Every individual sample yielded 2.5 million or more paired-end reads (each containing CDR3). TCRdb re-derived calls from the 5' RACE reads in MiXCR, one entry per CDR3 protein. The sample yields 1.5 million to 1.9 million distinct CDR3 sequences, about 45% seen once. Overall study findings and caveats: In these data, TCR beta diversity tracked strongly with naive T cell percentage. The recorded TCR beta diversity per million T cells decreased in a roughly linear manner with age.

The source material was blood. V gene TRBV30 combines with J gene TRBJ1-5; D might be TRBD1 (5 bases). This receptor was identified in a woman aged 18-35 years in good health. The CDR3 DNA reads TGTGCCTGGAGTGGACAGAGGGGTCAGCCCCAGCATTTT. Protein product: CAWSGQRGQPQHF.